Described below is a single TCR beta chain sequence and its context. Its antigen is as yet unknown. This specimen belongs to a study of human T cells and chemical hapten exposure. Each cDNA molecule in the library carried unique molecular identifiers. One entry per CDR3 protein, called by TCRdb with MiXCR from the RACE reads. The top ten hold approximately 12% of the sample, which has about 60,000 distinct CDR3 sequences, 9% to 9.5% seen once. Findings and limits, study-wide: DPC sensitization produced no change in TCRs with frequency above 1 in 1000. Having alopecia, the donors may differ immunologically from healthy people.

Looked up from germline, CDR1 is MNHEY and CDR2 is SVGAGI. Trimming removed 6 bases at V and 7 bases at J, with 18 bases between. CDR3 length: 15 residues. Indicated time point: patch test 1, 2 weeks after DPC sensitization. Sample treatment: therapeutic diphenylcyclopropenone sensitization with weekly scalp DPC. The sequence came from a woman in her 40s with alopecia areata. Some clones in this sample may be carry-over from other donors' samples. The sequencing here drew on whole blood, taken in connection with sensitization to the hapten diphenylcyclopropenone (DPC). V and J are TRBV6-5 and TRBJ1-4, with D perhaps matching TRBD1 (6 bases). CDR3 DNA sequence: TGTGCCAGCAGAGGGACAAGGGTCGGGACTGAAAAACTGTTTTTT. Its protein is CASRGTRVGTEKLFF.